This TCR beta chain was recorded in a study of blood T cell repertoires in COVID-19. Whole-study context: COVID-19 samples from acute and convalescent phases originated in the United States, Italy and Spain.

Original analysis: Reference gene primer amplification gave estimated nucleated cell counts. Repertoires were generated with immunoSEQ multiplex PCR, while TCRdb's copy carries only in-frame clones and drops some. V and J calls plus clone size are reproduced from that table; the DNA served to infer D and trimming. The sample lists about 180,000 clones; about 81% were seen once. The V gene's germline CDR1 is MNHEY and CDR2 SMNVEV (reference sequence). V lost 5 bases, J lost 6 bases, and 14 bases lay in between. The CDR3 contains 15 residues. V gene TRBV27 combines with J gene TRBJ1-6; D ambiguous. The TCR sequence derives from a woman of 80 years or more with COVID-19, enrolled during active disease. Sequenced sample: peripheral blood. The CDR3 here is CASSLSRWSNSPLHF. The CDR3 coding sequence is TGTGCCAGCAGTCTGTCCCGGTGGAGTAATTCACCCCTCCACTTT.